This T cell receptor (beta chain) derives from a study of vaccination effects on CD4 cells after COVID-19 (dated by TCRdb to 2021 to 2024). About the study as a whole: Post-vaccine samples across the study were collected a median of 72 days after the second dose, with a range of 14 to 241. The study compared SARS-CoV-2 spike-specific CD4+ TCR repertoires before and after mRNA vaccination in COVID-19 convalescent patients and infection-naive vaccine recipients. A total of over nine COVID-19 convalescent patients and a handful of SARS-CoV-2-naive healthy vaccine recipients were included in the full study. Cultures from other donors in the study were sequenced using the Oncomine TCR Beta short-read assay on an Illumina iSeq 100. Overall study results and their limits: Among healthy vaccine recipients, nearly all vaccine-induced clones were SARS-CoV-2 mono-reactive, and only 1 of 255 was cross-reactive with common cold coronaviruses. Limitations of the study were the small number of convalescent patients and the absence of early post-infection timepoints. At late post-vaccination timepoints, both infection-induced and vaccine-induced clones showed marked clonal contraction, consistent with waning T cell responses.

In the ViraFEST assay, PBMC were stimulated with viral peptide pools, and TCR sequencing was then used to find antigen-specific CD4+ T cell clonotypes based on their expansion. After approximately 11 days of culture, CD4+ T cells were isolated with the EasySep CD4+ T cell isolation kit. Participants received two doses of either the BNT162b2 or the mRNA-1273 mRNA SARS-CoV-2 vaccine. None of the healthy vaccine recipients had a prior SARS-CoV-2 infection, which was confirmed by nucleocapsid antibody tests that came back negative both before and after vaccination. Each well held some 1.9 million PBMC cultured in IMDM containing around 5% human AB serum, 9 to 10 IU/ml IL-2 and gentamicin, along with 8 to 10 ug/ml peptides. Half of the culture medium was replaced with fresh IL-2-containing medium on days 3 and 7. Unless noted otherwise, every peptide stimulation condition was cultured in triplicate wells. Using Ficoll-Paque Plus gradient centrifugation, PBMC were separated from whole blood and then either used fresh or cryopreserved at -140C. The overlapping peptide pools covered the spike proteins of SARS-CoV-2 and of the common cold coronaviruses HCoV-NL63, HCoV-OC43 and HCoV-229E. Genomic DNA was extracted from cultured CD4+ T cells with the QIAamp micro DNA kit.

The library came from the immunoSEQ multiplex PCR assay. DNA from the cultured, isolated CD4+ T cells was subjected to TCR beta CDR3 sequencing. The study's processing was this. Non-productive TCR sequences were removed and reads were trimmed to the CDR3 region, keeping CDR3s of at least 7 amino acids. Antigen-specific clonotypes were identified using the MANAFEST web app by comparison of expansion in peptide wells against reference cultures. For clones to be considered positive, expansion at FDR<0.05 versus reference and all other wells, an odds ratio above 5, and a frequency above 0.1% in two replicate wells were required. Cross-reactive clonotypes were defined as significantly expanded in SARS-CoV-2 spike wells and in at least one common cold coronavirus spike condition. Levenshtein distance calculated with the stringdist R package was used to assess CDR3 similarity, and unrooted trees were constructed with ape in R 3.6.1. Here the immuneACCESS table is served through TCRdb, limited to in-frame sequences with V and J called. Missing clones are a known gap in these copies; in checked studies unresolved V genes cover under half, and the rest lacks a known reason. V and J calls and clone size follow that table, whereas D and trimming were derived from the DNA. For this sample there are tens of thousands of clones; 81% appear just once. Of the sample, approximately 1.2% falls within the top ten clones.

In regard to this clone: Its antigen is unknown. No much larger clonotype is one base removed from it; base qualities were not supplied.

The material sequenced was CD4+ T cells from PBMCs cultured with HCoV-229E spike peptides, taken after COVID-19 vaccination. This specimen's cell subset or site label, per the study, means: HCoV-229E spike overlapping peptide pool stimulation. The source is a human donor who received a COVID-19 vaccine.

CDR3 loop: CASTYGTAGTDTQYF. The DNA sequence is given as TGTGCCAGCACCTACGGGACGGCGGGCACAGATACGCAGTATTTT. The V and J genes are TRBV6-5 and TRBJ2-3; the D gene cannot be resolved beyond TRBD1 or TRBD2, each matching 5 bases. Inclusive of the bounding cysteine and phenylalanine, the CDR3 is 15 residues long. The only DNA kept is the CDR3, 45 bases in frame from the first base. CDR1 and CDR2, looked up from the germline V gene, are MNHEY and SVGAGI. V drops 7 bases and J drops 1 base, leaving 15 bases in between.